The 3 T cell receptor beta chains listed next were all sequenced from one sample in a study of T-cell memory formation after mild COVID-19. A single record per CDR3 protein comes from TCRdb applying MiXCR to the 5' RACE reads. The sample lists over 70,000 distinct CDR3 sequences, roughly an eighth seen once, with about a quarter in the top ten. Sequencing was done on a sample of PBMCs or a T cell subset sorted from them (not recorded which). The receptors were sampled from an adult woman who had mild COVID-19 (a few samples of this study predate the infection). Cell type and time point are not known.

V and J are TRBV5-1 and TRBJ2-1; a possible D gene is TRBD2 (5 bases). Trimming stripped 0 bases from V and 2 bases from J, with 18 bases between. The CDR3 spans 18 residues. CDR1 is SGHRS and CDR2 is YFSETQ in the germline V gene. CDR3 sequence: CASSLVRLAEATYNEQFF. As DNA, the CDR3 is TGCGCCAGCAGCTTGGTCCGTCTCGCGGAGGCCACCTACAATGAGCAGTTCTTC.

This rearrangement joins TRBV20-1 to TRBJ2-2; either TRBD1 or TRBD2 may supply D (5 bases each). This CDR3 has 14 amino acids. The germline V and J ends were trimmed by 0 bases and 5 bases, with 10 bases remaining between them. Germline loops: CDR1 DFQATT, CDR2 SNEGSKA (reference sequence). The CDR3 DNA sequence: TGCAGTGCTAGAGACGGGGCAGGGACCGGGGAGCTGTTTTTT. Protein product: CSARDGAGTGELFF.

In its sample, this clonotype was seen a few times. The rearrangement uses TRBV7-8 and TRBJ2-7, with D possibly called TRBD1 or TRBD2 (6 bases each). The germline V gene encodes CDR1 SGHVS and CDR2 FQNEAQ. The ends were cut back, 5 bases at V and 1 base at J, with 15 bases in the middle. The CDR3 runs to 15 residues. The CDR3: CASSPLGGRSYEQYF. The CDR3 nucleotides are TGTGCCAGCAGCCCCTTGGGGGGCAGGTCCTACGAGCAGTACTTC.